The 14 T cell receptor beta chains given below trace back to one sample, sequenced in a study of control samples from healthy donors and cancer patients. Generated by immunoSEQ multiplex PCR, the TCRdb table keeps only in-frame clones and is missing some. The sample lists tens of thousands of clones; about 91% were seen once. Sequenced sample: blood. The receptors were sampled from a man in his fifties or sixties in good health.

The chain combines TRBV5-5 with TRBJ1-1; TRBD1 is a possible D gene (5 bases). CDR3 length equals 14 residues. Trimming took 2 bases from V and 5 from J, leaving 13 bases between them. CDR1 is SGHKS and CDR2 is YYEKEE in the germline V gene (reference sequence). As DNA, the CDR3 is TGTGCCAGCAGCTTCCTCAAAGCAGGGACTGAAGCTTTCTTT. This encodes CASSFLKAGTEAFF.

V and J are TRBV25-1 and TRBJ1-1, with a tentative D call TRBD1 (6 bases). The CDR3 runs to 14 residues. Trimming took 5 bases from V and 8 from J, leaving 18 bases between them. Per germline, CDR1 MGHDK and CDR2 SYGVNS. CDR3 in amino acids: CASSNYRGAGEAFF. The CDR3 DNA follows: TGTGCCAGCAGTAATTATAGGGGGGCCGGGGAAGCTTTCTTT.

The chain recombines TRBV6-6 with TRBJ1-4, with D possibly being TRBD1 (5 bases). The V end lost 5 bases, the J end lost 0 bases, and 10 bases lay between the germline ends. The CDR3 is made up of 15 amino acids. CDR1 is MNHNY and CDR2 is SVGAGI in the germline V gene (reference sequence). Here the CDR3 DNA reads TGTGCCAGCAGTGGGACCGTGACAACTAATGAAAAACTGTTTTTT. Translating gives CASSGTVTTNEKLFF.

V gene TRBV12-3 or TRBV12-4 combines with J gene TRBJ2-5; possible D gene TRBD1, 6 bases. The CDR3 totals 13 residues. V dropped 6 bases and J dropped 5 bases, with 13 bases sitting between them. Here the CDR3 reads CASSRSGAETQYF. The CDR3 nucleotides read TGTGCCAGCAGCCGCTCAGGGGCCGAGACCCAGTACTTC.

The CDR3 DNA sequence: TGTGCCAGCAGCTTAGCTATCTACAATGAGCAGTTCTTC. Translated: CASSLAIYNEQFF. The chain carries TRBV7-2 and TRBJ2-1; D gene unclear. The CDR3 totals 13 residues. Trimming removed 0 bases at V and 3 bases at J, with 3 bases between. Germline V CDR1 and CDR2: SGHTA, FQGNSA. The full variable domain, its missing parts supplied by reference TRBV7-2 and TRBJ2-1, is GAGVSQSPSNKVTEKGKDVELRCDPISGHTALYWYRQSLGQGLEFLIYFQGNSAPDKSGLPSDRFSAERTGGSVSTLTIQRTQQEDSAVYLCASSLAIYNEQFFGPGTRLTVL.

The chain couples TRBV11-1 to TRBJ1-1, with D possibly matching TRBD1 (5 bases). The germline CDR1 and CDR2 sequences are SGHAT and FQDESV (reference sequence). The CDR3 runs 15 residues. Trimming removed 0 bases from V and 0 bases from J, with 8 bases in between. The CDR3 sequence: CASSLAGQMNTEAFF. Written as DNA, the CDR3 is TGTGCCAGCAGCTTAGCGGGGCAGATGAACACTGAAGCTTTCTTT.

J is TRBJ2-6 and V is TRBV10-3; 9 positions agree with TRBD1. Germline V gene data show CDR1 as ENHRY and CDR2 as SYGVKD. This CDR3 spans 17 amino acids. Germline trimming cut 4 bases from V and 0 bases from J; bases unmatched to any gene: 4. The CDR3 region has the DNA TGTGCCATCAGTGGGACAGGGGCTAACTCTGGGGCCAACGTCCTGACTTTC. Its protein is CAISGTGANSGANVLTF.

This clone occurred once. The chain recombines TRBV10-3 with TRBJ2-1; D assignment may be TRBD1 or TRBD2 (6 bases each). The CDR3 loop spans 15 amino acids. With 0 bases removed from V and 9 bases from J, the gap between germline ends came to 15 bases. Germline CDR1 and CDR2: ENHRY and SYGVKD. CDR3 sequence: CAISESTGAVGEQFF. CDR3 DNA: TGTGCCATCAGTGAGTCGACGGGGGCTGTCGGTGAGCAGTTCTTC.

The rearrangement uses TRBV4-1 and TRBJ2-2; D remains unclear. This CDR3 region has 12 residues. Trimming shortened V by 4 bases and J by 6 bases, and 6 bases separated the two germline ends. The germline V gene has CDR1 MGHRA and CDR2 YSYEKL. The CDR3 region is CASSRGAGELFF. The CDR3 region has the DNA TGCGCCAGCAGCCGTGGGGCCGGGGAGCTGTTTTTT.

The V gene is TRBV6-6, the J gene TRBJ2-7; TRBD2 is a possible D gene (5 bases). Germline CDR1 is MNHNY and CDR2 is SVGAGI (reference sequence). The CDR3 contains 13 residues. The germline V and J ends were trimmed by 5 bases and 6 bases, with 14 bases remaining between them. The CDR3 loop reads CASSQDSPGEQYF. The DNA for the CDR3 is TGTGCCAGCAGTCAGGACTCGCCGGGCGAGCAGTACTTC.

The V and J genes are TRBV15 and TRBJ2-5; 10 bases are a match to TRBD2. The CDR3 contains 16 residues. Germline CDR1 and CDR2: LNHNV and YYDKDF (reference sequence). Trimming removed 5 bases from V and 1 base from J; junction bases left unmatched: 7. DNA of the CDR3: TGTGCCACCAGCGGATTGGAGCGGGGGGGCCAAGAGACCCAGTACTTC. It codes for CATSGLERGGQETQYF.

Here the CDR3 reads CASSLERQSTAQHF. As DNA, the CDR3 is TGTGCCAGCAGCTTAGAAAGACAATCAACGGCCCAGCATTTT. V and J are TRBV11-2 and TRBJ1-5; no reliable D call. Germline CDR1 is SGHAT and CDR2 is FQNNGV. This CDR3 spans 14 amino acids. With 0 bases removed from V and 11 bases from J, the gap between germline ends came to 14 bases.

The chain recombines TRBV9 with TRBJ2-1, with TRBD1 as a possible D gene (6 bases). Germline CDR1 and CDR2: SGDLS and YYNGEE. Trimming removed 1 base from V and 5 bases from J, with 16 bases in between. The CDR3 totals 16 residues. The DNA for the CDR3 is TGTGCCAGCAGCGTAATGTGGGGGCGCAGTGACAATGAGCAGTTCTTC. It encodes CASSVMWGRSDNEQFF.

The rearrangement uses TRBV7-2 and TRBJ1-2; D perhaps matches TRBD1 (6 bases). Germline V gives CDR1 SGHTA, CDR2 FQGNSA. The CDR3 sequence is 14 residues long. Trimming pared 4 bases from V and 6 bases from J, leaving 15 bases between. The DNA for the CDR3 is TGTGCCAGCAGCTACGGCCCAGGGGCAGATGGCTACACCTTC. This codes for CASSYGPGADGYTF.